These 32 T cell receptor beta chains were all obtained from the same sample, sequenced in a study of blood T cells in healthy people across ages. Primed by a sample-barcoded 5' primer and a J-beta primer mix, a second PCR proceeded for about 6 to 11 cycles. TCRdb fed the 5' RACE reads into MiXCR, producing one record per CDR3 protein. Among about 1,400,000 distinct CDR3 sequences, roughly 45% were seen once, and the ten largest hold 7.9%. Material: blood. The receptors come from a woman under 30 in good health.

This clonotype was counted between two and nine times. The chain employs TRBV28 and TRBJ1-3; TRBD1 is a possible D gene (5 bases). In germline, CDR1 is MDHEN, CDR2 SYDVKM. The CDR3 is 16 amino acids. V was pared by 3 bases and J by 3 bases, with 15 bases between. The CDR3 spells CASSLLQVPGGNTIYF. The CDR3 nucleotides are TGTGCCAGCAGTTTGCTACAGGTCCCGGGTGGAAACACCATATATTTT.

V is TRBV20-1 and J is TRBJ2-4; D uncertain. CDR3 size: 15 residues. The V end lost 0 bases, the J end lost 8 bases, and 17 bases lay between the germline ends. Germline V lookup: CDR1 DFQATT, CDR2 SNEGSKA (reference sequence). In DNA, the CDR3 is TGCAGTGCTAGAGATCTCCCCCGGCGCGGTGACATTCAGTACTTC. It encodes CSARDLPRRGDIQYF.

The chain is built from TRBV27 and TRBJ2-7, with a tentative D call TRBD2 (5 bases). V lost 7 bases, J lost 2 bases, and 6 bases lay in between. The germline gives CDR1 MNHEY, CDR2 SMNVEV (reference sequence). CDR3 length equals 11 residues. DNA of the CDR3: TGTGCCAGCATCGGGGCCTACGAGCAGTACTTC. Amino acids: CASIGAYEQYF.

This clonotype was found a few times. The rearrangement uses TRBV2 and TRBJ1-4; 8 nucleotides line up with TRBD1. The CDR3 consists of 16 residues. V shed 4 bases, J shed 4 bases, and the junction held 8 bases outside the gene matches. Germline assignment: CDR1 SNHLY and CDR2 FYNNEI. In nucleotides, the CDR3 is TGTGCCAGCAGTGGAGCCCAGGGGGCGTTTAATGAAAAACTGTTTTTT. The encoded protein is CASSGAQGAFNEKLFF.

This clonotype occurred a few times. The chain couples TRBV29-1 to TRBJ1-2, with 11 bases matching TRBD1. Germline V lookup: CDR1 SQVTM, CDR2 ANQGSEA. CDR3 length: 14 residues. V trimming: 5 bases; J trimming: 4 bases; junction bases outside the gene matches: 6. The CDR3 loop is CSVPRDRGGYGYTF. As DNA, the CDR3 is TGCAGCGTTCCGAGGGACAGGGGGGGCTATGGCTACACCTTC.

The chain uses TRBV6-1 and TRBJ2-7, with D hard to call. V dropped 2 bases and J dropped 2 bases, with 7 bases sitting between them. The CDR3 length is 13 residues. Looked up from germline, CDR1 is MNHNS and CDR2 is SASEGT. DNA for the CDR3: TGTGCCAGCAGTGAAAACAGCCCCTACGAGCAGTACTTC. Encoded protein: CASSENSPYEQYF.

The rearrangement links TRBV28 to TRBJ1-5, with D perhaps matching TRBD1 (5 bases). Between the trimmed V and J ends, which lost 3 bases and 4 bases, there was a span of 13 bases. The CDR3 sequence is 15 residues long. Germline lookup yields CDR1 MDHEN and CDR2 SYDVKM. CDR3 protein: CASSFRRAGNQPQHF. CDR3 nucleotide sequence: TGTGCCAGCAGTTTCAGAAGGGCAGGGAATCAGCCCCAGCATTTT.

This clonotype has a handful of counts. The gene calls are TRBV11-1 and TRBJ2-5; TRBD1 is a possible D gene (5 bases). With 7 bases removed from V and 4 bases from J, the gap between germline ends came to 19 bases. Germline V gene lookup returns CDR1 SGHAT and CDR2 FQDESV (reference sequence). The CDR3 has 15 amino acids. Here the CDR3 reads CASTPQTAFPETQYF. CDR3 DNA sequence: TGTGCCAGCACCCCACAGACAGCTTTCCCAGAGACCCAGTACTTC.

In regard to this clonotype: A read error may explain this, as a much larger clone is one base away. The chain employs TRBV28 and TRBJ2-7; TRBD2 matches at 9 bases. The CDR3 covers 15 residues. Trimming at V came to 5 bases and at J to 7 bases, leaving 12 bases not matched to a gene. The V gene's germline CDR1 is MDHEN and CDR2 SYDVKM. The CDR3 sequence is CASSPPGLASNEQYF. CDR3 sequence (DNA): TGTGCCAGCAGTCCGCCGGGACTAGCCAGCAATGAGCAGTACTTC.

The CDR3 here is CASSEATGGSTDTQYF. CDR3 bases: TGTGCCAGCAGTGAAGCGACAGGGGGTAGCACAGATACGCAGTATTTT. This chain connects TRBV2 to TRBJ2-3, with 9 positions matching TRBD1. The length of the CDR3 is 16 residues. Unmatched junction bases numbered 1, after V lost 0 bases and J lost 0 bases. Germline loops: CDR1 SNHLY, CDR2 FYNNEI.

Only a few counts were recorded for this clonotype. The rearrangement uses TRBV7-2 and TRBJ2-3, with 11 bases matching TRBD2. This CDR3 comprises 17 residues. Germline assignment: CDR1 SGHTA and CDR2 FQGNSA. Trimming cost V 4 bases and J 4 bases; bases outside gene matches: 10. Here the CDR3 reads CASSYVAGGLSADTQYF. The CDR3, as DNA: TGTGCCAGCAGCTATGTAGCGGGAGGGCTGAGTGCAGATACGCAGTATTTT.

The rearrangement links TRBV6-5 to TRBJ1-1; D is perhaps TRBD1 (6 bases). V was clipped by 5 bases and J by 0 bases, with 13 bases between them. Germline lookup yields CDR1 MNHEY and CDR2 SVGAGI. This CDR3 is built from 15 residues. CDR3 region: CASSPGDGMNTEAFF. CDR3 nucleotides: TGTGCCAGCAGTCCAGGGGACGGAATGAACACTGAAGCTTTCTTT.

This clonotype showed up just a few times. The chain links TRBV7-9 to TRBJ2-2; TRBD2 matches 12 bases. The CDR3 loop spans 17 amino acids. Germline V lookup: CDR1 SEHNR, CDR2 FQNEAQ (reference sequence). With V trimmed by 3 bases and J by 10 bases, 12 bases remained unmatched. CDR3 coding DNA: TGTGCCAGCAGCTTCAATATGGCTAGCGGGAGGGCCAAGGAGCTGTTTTTT. Translating it yields CASSFNMASGRAKELFF.

This sequence joins TRBV21-1 and TRBJ2-5; the D call TRBD1 from the table was never checked on the DNA. TRBV21-1 is listed as a pseudogene. This CDR3 is 17 amino acids long. CDR3 amino acids: CASPVIKDRGLKETQYF. The CDR3 nucleotides read TGTGCCAGCCCGGTTATAAAGGACAGGGGGCTAAAAGAGACCCAGTACTTC.

V is TRBV25-1 and J is TRBJ2-1, with 8 nucleotides matching TRBD2. V lost 2 bases, J lost 8 bases, and 5 bases stayed unmatched. The CDR3 sequence is 14 residues long. The germline gives CDR1 MGHDK, CDR2 SYGVNS. CDR3 DNA sequence: TGTGCCAGCAGTGAAACGGGACTAGTCTATGAGCAGTTCTTC. It is translated as CASSETGLVYEQFF.

This chain links TRBV5-1 with TRBJ2-7; 9 nucleotides agree with TRBD2. Germline V lookup: CDR1 SGHRS, CDR2 YFSETQ. The CDR3 totals 18 residues. The trim removed 2 bases at V and 4 bases at J, leaving 16 bases unmatched. CDR3 coding DNA: TGCGCCAGCAGCTTTGGCGGTGTGGTAGCGGGAGAAGGGTACGAGCAGTACTTC. Translation: CASSFGGVVAGEGYEQYF.

This chain connects TRBV7-9 to TRBJ1-4; possibly TRBD1 for D (5 bases). This CDR3 has 17 residues. Deletions cut 4 bases from V and 5 bases from J, with 20 bases between. Germline-derived CDR1 and CDR2 are SEHNR and FQNEAQ (reference sequence). This CDR3 reads CASSSPSRGDENEKLFF. For the CDR3, the DNA is TGTGCCAGCAGCTCCCCCAGTCGGGGCGACGAAAATGAAAAACTGTTTTTT. Full variable domain (remainder filled in from reference TRBV7-9 and TRBJ1-4): DTGVSQNPRHKITKRGQNVTFRCDPISEHNRLYWYRQTLGQGPEFLTYFQNEAQLEKSRLLSDRFSAERPKGSFSTLEIQRTEQGDSAMYLCASSSPSRGDENEKLFFGSGTQLSVL.

This chain links TRBV5-1 with TRBJ1-1, with TRBD1 matching over 9 bases. The CDR3 has 17 residues. Germline V gene lookup returns CDR1 SGHRS and CDR2 YFSETQ. Trimming removed 4 bases from V and 1 base from J; junction bases left unmatched: 11. CDR3 bases: TGCGCCAGCAGCCCGGGACAGGGACAGACTGGGAACACTGAAGCTTTCTTT. The encoded protein is CASSPGQGQTGNTEAFF.

The chain has TRBV11-2 and TRBJ2-3, with 11 bases matching TRBD2. This CDR3 is built from 18 residues. J gave up 2 bases and V 3 bases, and 10 bases lay outside the gene matches. Germline V gene lookup returns CDR1 SGHAT and CDR2 FQNNGV. The CDR3 nucleotides read TGTGCCAGCAGCTTGTTTAGGACTAGCGGGTCCTTCACAGATACGCAGTATTTT. It translates to CASSLFRTSGSFTDTQYF.

CDR3 coding DNA: TGTGCCTGGAGTGTAAACCCAGCGAGGGTGTACTTC. This gives the protein CAWSVNPARVYF. This sequence joins TRBV30 and TRBJ2-5, with D possibly being TRBD2 (5 bases). This CDR3 is built from 12 residues. Germline assignment: CDR1 GTSNPN and CDR2 SVGIG (reference sequence). V shed 0 bases and J shed 13 bases, with 15 bases lying between them.

The chain combines TRBV7-2 with TRBJ2-7, with D hard to call. CDR1 is SGHTA, CDR2 FQGNSA, per germline. V was shortened by 5 bases and J by 0 bases, with 20 bases between the two germline ends. The CDR3 length is 17 residues. This CDR3 reads CASSLNPNGLSSYEQYF. The CDR3 DNA reads TGTGCCAGCAGCCTTAATCCCAACGGGTTGAGCTCCTACGAGCAGTACTTC.

The chain has TRBV6-6 and TRBJ2-2; TRBD1 agrees at 10 bases. Germline-derived CDR1 and CDR2 are MNHNY and SVGAGI (reference sequence). The CDR3 is made up of 16 amino acids. J lost 4 bases, V lost 7 bases, and 9 bases had no gene match. Here the CDR3 reads CASTTTGGAVTGELFF. In DNA, the CDR3 is TGTGCCAGCACTACGACAGGGGGCGCGGTCACCGGGGAGCTGTTTTTT.

There are a few counts of this clonotype. The chain couples TRBV10-3 to TRBJ1-3; a weak D match, TRBD1 (6 bases). CDR3 size: 15 residues. V dropped 4 bases and J dropped 0 bases, with 10 bases sitting between them. The germline gives CDR1 ENHRY, CDR2 SYGVKD. For the CDR3, the DNA is TGTGCCATCAGTGGTTCAGGGGTCTCTGGAAACACCATATATTTT. It codes for CAISGSGVSGNTIYF.

This rearrangement joins TRBV29-1 to TRBJ2-2; a weak D match, TRBD1 (5 bases). The CDR3 covers 13 residues. Germline CDR1 and CDR2: SQVTM and ANQGSEA. Trimming took 7 bases from V and 2 from J, leaving 11 bases between them. DNA of the CDR3: TGCAGCGGGGCAGGGCCTAACACCGGGGAGCTGTTTTTT. The encoded protein is CSGAGPNTGELFF.

This clonotype was counted only a few times. The chain carries TRBV4-1 and TRBJ2-1; 13 bases map to TRBD2. The CDR3 is 17 amino acids. V shed 2 bases, J shed 8 bases, and the junction held 9 bases outside the gene matches. Germline V gives CDR1 MGHRA, CDR2 YSYEKL. CDR3 nucleotides: TGCGCCAGCAGCCAATCAGGGACTAGCGGGATCGTCGATGAGCAGTTCTTC. It is translated as CASSQSGTSGIVDEQFF.

This clonotype has just a few counts. This chain links TRBV27 with TRBJ2-5, with TRBD1 as a possible D gene (5 bases). Deletions cut 8 bases from V and 1 base from J, with 20 bases between. Germline CDR1 reads MNHEY; CDR2 reads SMNVEV (reference sequence). The CDR3 is 16 amino acids. The CDR3 DNA reads TGTGCCAGCCCCCTGCAGAAGACAGCCGGCCAAGAGACCCAGTACTTC. Encoded protein: CASPLQKTAGQETQYF.

Concerning this clonotype itself: Its ends do not fully match the called genes, so a read error is possible. The chain uses TRBV20-1 and TRBJ1-5; D is perhaps TRBD1 (6 bases). Germline V CDR1 and CDR2: DFQATT, SNEGSKA (reference sequence). The CDR3 consists of 13 residues. The CDR3 DNA sequence: TGCGGTGCTAGTGGGGACACAAATCAGCCCCAACATTTT. Translating it yields CGASGDTNQPQHF.

This clonotype was seen only a few times. This sequence joins TRBV7-2 and TRBJ1-1; D possibly corresponds to TRBD1 (5 bases). Germline values: CDR1 SGHTA, CDR2 FQGNSA. This CDR3 region has 15 residues. V lost 2 bases and J lost 3, with 13 bases in between. This CDR3 reads CASSLTRVWDTEAFF. The DNA of the CDR3 is TGTGCCAGCAGCTTAACCAGGGTTTGGGACACTGAAGCTTTCTTT.

This sequence joins TRBV11-1 and TRBJ2-1; D perhaps matches TRBD1 (6 bases). With the DNA end fitting TRBJ2-7 better, the J assignment may be wrong. The CDR3 is 16 amino acids. Germline values: CDR1 SGHAT, CDR2 FQDESV (reference sequence). CDR3 sequence reads: CASSPRPGTRNNEQYF. DNA of the CDR3: TGTGCCAGCAGCCCCCGGCCCGGGACAAGAAACAATGAGCAGTACTTC.

The chain joins TRBV9 to TRBJ2-1; 7 nucleotides line up with TRBD2. The J call could be wrong; TRBJ2-7 is a better fit for the DNA end. This CDR3 is built from 16 residues. The germline CDR1 and CDR2 sequences are SGDLS and YYNGEE. The CDR3 DNA is TGTGCCAGCAGCGAGGGCTGGGACTACCGCTACAATGAGCAGTACTTC. This translates into CASSEGWDYRYNEQYF.

This clonotype was observed a few times. The junction differs from germline at one of its ends, possibly a read error. The DNA of the CDR3 is TGTGCCAGCACCCCTCGGACAGGAAATTTCTATGGTTACACCTTC. Translating it yields CASTPRTGNFYGYTF. The chain uses TRBV7-6 and TRBJ1-2; 7 nucleotides match TRBD1. The CDR3 length is 15 residues. Germline CDR1 reads SGHVS; CDR2 reads FNYEAQ.

The chain carries TRBV5-1 and TRBJ1-1, with D unresolved. Germline lookup yields CDR1 SGHRS and CDR2 YFSETQ. The ends were cut back, 3 bases at V and 2 bases at J, with 11 bases in the middle. The CDR3 contains 14 residues. The CDR3 coding sequence is TGCGCCAGCAGCTGGGATAGCCCAAACACTGAAGCTTTCTTT. This sequence encodes CASSWDSPNTEAFF. Complete variable domain (other parts from reference TRBV5-1 and TRBJ1-1): KAGVTQTPRYLIKTRGQQVTLSCSPISGHRSVSWYQQTPGQGLQFLFEYFSETQRNKGNFPGRFSGRQFSNSRSEMNVSTLELGDSALYLCASSWDSPNTEAFFGQGTRLTVV.